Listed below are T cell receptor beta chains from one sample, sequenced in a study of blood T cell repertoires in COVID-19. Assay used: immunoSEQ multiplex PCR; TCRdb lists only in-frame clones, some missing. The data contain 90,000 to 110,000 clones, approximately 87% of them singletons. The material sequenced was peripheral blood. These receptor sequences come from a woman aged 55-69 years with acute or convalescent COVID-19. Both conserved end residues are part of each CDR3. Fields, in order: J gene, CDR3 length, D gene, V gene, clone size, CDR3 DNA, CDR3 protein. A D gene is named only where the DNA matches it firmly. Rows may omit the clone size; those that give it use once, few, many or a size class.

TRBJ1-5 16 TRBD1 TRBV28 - TGTGCCAGCAGCTCCCAAGGACAGGGGTTTGGTCAGCCCCAGCATTTT CASSSQGQGFGQPQHF
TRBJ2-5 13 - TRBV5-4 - TGTGCCAGCAGCGGCCAAGAACAAGAGACCCAGTACTTC CASSGQEQETQYF
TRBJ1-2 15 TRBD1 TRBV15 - TGTGCCACCAGCAGAGCGGGACAGGGGGCCTATGGCTACACCTTC CATSRAGQGAYGYTF
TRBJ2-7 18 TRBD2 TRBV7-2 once TGTGCCAGCAGCCCCGGGCTAGCGGAGAAAGATTGGTGGTACGAGCAGTACTTC CASSPGLAEKDWWYEQYF
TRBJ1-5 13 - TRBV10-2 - TGCGCCAGCAGCGGGGGGGACAATCAGCCCCAGCATTTT CASSGGDNQPQHF
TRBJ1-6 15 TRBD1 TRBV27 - TGTGCCAGCAGAACCACCTCCGGGACAGTGTCACCCCTCCACTTT CASRTTSGTVSPLHF
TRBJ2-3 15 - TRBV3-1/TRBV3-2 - TGTGCCAGCACCGACACCCCTTCTGCCACAGATACGCAGTATTTT CASTDTPSATDTQYF
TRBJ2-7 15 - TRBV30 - TGTGCCTGGAGTGTAGGCGGGACCAATCACGGCGAGCAGTACTTC CAWSVGGTNHGEQYF
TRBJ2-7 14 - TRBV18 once TGTGCCAGCTCACCTACACTAGGTTCCGGCGAGCAGTACTTC CASSPTLGSGEQYF
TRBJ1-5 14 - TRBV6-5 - TGTGCCAGCAGCGCCGGCGGTTCCTTTAAGTCCCAGCATTTT CASSAGGSFKSQHF
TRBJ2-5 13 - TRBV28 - TGTGCCAGCGCCGGGACACCCCTCCGGACCCAGTACTTC CASAGTPLRTQYF
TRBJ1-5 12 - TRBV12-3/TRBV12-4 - TGTGCCAGCAGTAATTACAATCAGCCCCAGCATTTT CASSNYNQPQHF
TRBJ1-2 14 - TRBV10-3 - TGTGCCATCAGTGACTTCGGGACTCAGGGAGGCTACACCTTC CAISDFGTQGGYTF
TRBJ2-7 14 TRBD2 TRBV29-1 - TGCAGCGTCCTAGGGCTAGCGGGAATCTACGAGCAGTACTTC CSVLGLAGIYEQYF
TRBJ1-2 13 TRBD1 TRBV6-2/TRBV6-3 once TGTGCCAGCAGTTACCGGACAGGTCTCGGCTACACCTTC CASSYRTGLGYTF
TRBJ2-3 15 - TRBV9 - TGTGCCAGCAGCGTAGCGTCTCGTCCCACAGATACGCAGTATTTT CASSVASRPTDTQYF
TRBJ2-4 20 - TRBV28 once TGTGCCAGCAGTTTCGTGCGGGCGAGCTCAACAGGGCGGGCCAAAAACATTCAGTACTTC CASSFVRASSTGRAKNIQYF
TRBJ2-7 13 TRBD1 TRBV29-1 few TGCAGCGTTTCGGAGGTGGCAGGGGGTGAGCAGTACTTC CSVSEVAGGEQYF
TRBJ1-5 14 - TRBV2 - TGTGCCAGCAGAACAGGTAATAGCAATCAGCCCCAGCATTTT CASRTGNSNQPQHF
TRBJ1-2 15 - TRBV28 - TGTGCCAGCAGTTTATCCCCAGAAGCTAACTATGGCTACACCTTC CASSLSPEANYGYTF
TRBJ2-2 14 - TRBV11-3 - TGTGCCAGCAGTCTTACAGGGTCCACCGGGGAGCTGTTTTTT CASSLTGSTGELFF
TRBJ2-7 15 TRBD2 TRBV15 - TGTGCCACCAGCAGAGGAGGGGCGGGAGCGGTCGAGCAGTACTTC CATSRGGAGAVEQYF
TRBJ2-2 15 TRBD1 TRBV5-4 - TGTGCCAGCAGCTCGACAGGGGGTGGTACCGGGGAGCTGTTTTTT CASSSTGGGTGELFF
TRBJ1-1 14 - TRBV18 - TGTGCCAGCTCATTGCAGGACTTCCTCACTGAAGCTTTCTTT CASSLQDFLTEAFF
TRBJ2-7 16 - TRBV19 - TGTGCCAGTACTGCTCGCCTCGCCGCGTATCCTTACGAGCAGTACTTC CASTARLAAYPYEQYF
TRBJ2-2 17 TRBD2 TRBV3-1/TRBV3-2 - TGTGCCAGCAGCCGCCAGCGGGGGGCCTTGAACACCGGGGAGCTGTTTTTT CASSRQRGALNTGELFF
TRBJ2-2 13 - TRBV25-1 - TGTGCCAGCAGTGAACTCCGGACCGGGGAGCTGTTTTTT CASSELRTGELFF
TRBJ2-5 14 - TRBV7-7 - TGTGCTAGCAGCTTAGCTCACGGCCAAGAGACCCAGTACTTC CASSLAHGQETQYF
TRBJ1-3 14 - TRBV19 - TGTGCCAGTAGTCGGGTCTTCTCTGGAAACACCATATATTTT CASSRVFSGNTIYF
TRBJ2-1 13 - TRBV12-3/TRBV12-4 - TGTGCCAGCAGGAAAGTGAGCGGGAATGAGCAGTTCTTC CASRKVSGNEQFF
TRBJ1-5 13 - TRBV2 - TGTGCCAGCAGTGCCACAGAGCAACAGCCCCAGCATTTT CASSATEQQPQHF
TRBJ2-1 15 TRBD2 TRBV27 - TGTGCCAGCAGTTTAAGCGGGGGGGCCTCCAATGAGCAGTTCTTC CASSLSGGASNEQFF
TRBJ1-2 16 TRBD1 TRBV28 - TGTGCCAGCAGTTTACAGGGGGCACTAGGGAACTATGGCTACACCTTC CASSLQGALGNYGYTF
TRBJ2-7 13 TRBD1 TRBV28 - TGTGCCAGCAGTTTGAGGACAGGGGACGAGCAGTACTTC CASSLRTGDEQYF
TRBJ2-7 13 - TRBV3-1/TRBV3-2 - TGTGCCAGCAGCCAAGATTTGGAGGGGGAGCAGTACTTC CASSQDLEGEQYF
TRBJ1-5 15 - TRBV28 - TGTGCCAGCAGTCCCCCGACAGGTAGCAATCAGCCCCAGCATTTT CASSPPTGSNQPQHF
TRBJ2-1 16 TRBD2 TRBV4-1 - TGCGCCAGCAGCCATCGACTAGCGGGGGGGCGCAGTGAGCAGTTCTTC CASSHRLAGGRSEQFF
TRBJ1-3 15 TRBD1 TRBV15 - TGTGCCACCAGCAGTTACAGGGGCTCTGGAAACACCATATATTTT CATSSYRGSGNTIYF
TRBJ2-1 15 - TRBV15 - TGTGCCACCAGTGAGGGGACTTCTCGGATCGGTGAGCAGTTCTTC CATSEGTSRIGEQFF
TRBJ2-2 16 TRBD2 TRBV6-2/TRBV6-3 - TGTGCCAGCAGCCCGTCCGGACTAGCGGGAACCGGGGAGCTGTTTTTT CASSPSGLAGTGELFF
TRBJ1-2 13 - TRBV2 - TGTGCCAGCAGCGCCGACAGCCCCTATGGCTACACCTTC CASSADSPYGYTF
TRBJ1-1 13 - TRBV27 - TGTGCCAGCAGTTCACCCGTGAGGACTGAAGCTTTCTTT CASSSPVRTEAFF
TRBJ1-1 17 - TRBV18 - TGTGCCAGCTCACCAACGACAAGCAGGGCGAGGAACACTGAAGCTTTCTTT CASSPTTSRARNTEAFF
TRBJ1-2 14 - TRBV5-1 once TGCGCCAGCAGCTTCCTACAGGGTACCTATGGCTACACCTTC CASSFLQGTYGYTF
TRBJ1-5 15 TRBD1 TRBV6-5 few TGTGCCAGCAGCGACCCCGGACAGGTTAATCAGCCCCAGCATTTT CASSDPGQVNQPQHF